This TCR beta chain was captured in a study of memory CD4+ T cells and cytomegalovirus serostatus (dated by TCRdb to 2018 to 2020). Looking at the study overall: The roughly 33 healthy Belgian adults in the cohort included 9 who were CMV seropositive and some 25 who were CMV seronegative. CD4+ memory TCRbeta repertoires of a Belgian cohort with known cytomegalovirus serostatus were sequenced in order to replicate a published TCR-based CMV serostatus classifier. On the study overall, not on this receptor specifically: The original-framework classifier achieved a median bootstrapped AUC of 0.95 with a 95% CI of 0.76-1.00 on the Belgian cohort. Among the 150 to 200 previously reported CMV-associated TCRbeta sequences, 60 to 85 showed up in the CD4+ memory repertoires, with each one found in between one and five individuals. Only CD4+CD45RO+ memory cells were sequenced, in contrast to the original study, which included naive and memory CD4+ and CD8+ populations. Results were interpreted as suggesting that the CMV-associated TCR signature is largely present in the CD4+ memory repertoire. For predicting CMV serostatus, the median bootstrapped AUC was roughly 0.95 using the original framework and over 0.9 using a US-trained random forest.

The Quick-DNA Microprep Kit was used to extract genomic DNA from the sorted cells. TCRbeta DNA was amplified with the immunoSEQ hsTCRbeta kit following the manufacturer's protocol. An Illumina MiSeq instrument was used to sequence the TCRbeta libraries. Per the original workflow: Removing out-of-frame sequences left roughly 2.4 million distinct TCRbeta sequences, an average of about 73,000 per individual. Two values were used to score each individual: the count of about 160 previously reported CMV-associated TCRbeta sequences and the total count of productive distinct TCRbeta sequences. A beta-binomial model was reimplemented in Python, and scikit-learn random forests with default parameters were trained on data from the US cohort. Classifier performance on the Belgian cohort was summarized as median AUC with percentile confidence intervals over 10,000 bootstrap iterations. Imported from immuneACCESS, the table was reduced by TCRdb to in-frame sequences with V and J called. These copies leave out some clones; in studies compared against another copy, an unresolved V gene accounts for under half, and the cause of the remainder is not known. V, J and clone size reflect that table, while D and trimming were determined from the DNA. In this sample the table shows tens of thousands of clones, roughly 85% of which occur a single time. The leading ten clones occupy under 0.5% of the sample.

A FACSAria II was used to sort memory CD4+ T cells, defined as single viable CD3+CD4+CD8-CD45RO+ cells. CMV serostatus was determined using a Roche Elecsys assay that detects serum IgG against CMV pp150, pp28, p38 and p52. After thawing, total CD4+ T cells were enriched by positive selection with CD4 magnetic microbeads. The samples came from a different study that was designed specifically to examine the CD4+ T cell memory repertoire. Peripheral blood mononuclear cells were isolated and cryopreserved according to standard operating procedures, and serum was stored at -80 degrees C. The staining used CD3-PerCP (BW264/56), CD4-APC (RPA-T4), CD45RO-PE (UCHT1) and CD8-Pacific Orange (3B5) antibodies, and Sytox blue was used to exclude non-viable cells. As concerns this clone: The clone's antigen remains unknown. Base qualities are not at hand, and no much larger clone is one base apart.

This sequence originates from an adult in good health and CMV-seronegative. Some clones in this sample may be carry-over from other donors' samples. Sequenced input: memory CD4+ T cells from blood.

In nucleotide form, the sequence is TGTGCCAGCAGCTTAAGTGGGACAGGTCCTAACTATGGCTACACCTTC. Its protein product is CASSLSGTGPNYGYTF. Here the chain combines TRBV7-2 and TRBJ1-2, with TRBD1 identical over 8 junction bases. Counted from cysteine to phenylalanine, this CDR3 has 16 amino acids. Left in the record is the CDR3 DNA by itself, 48 bases read in frame from the first base. V loses 2 bases at its end and J loses 0 bases; junction bases beyond the gene matches: 5. The germline V gene supplies CDR1 SGHTA and CDR2 FQGNSA. The full variable domain, completed from the reference TRBV7-2 and TRBJ1-2 proteins outside the CDR3, reads GAGVSQSPSNKVTEKGKDVELRCDPISGHTALYWYRQSLGQGLEFLIYFQGNSAPDKSGLPSDRFSAERTGGSVSTLTIQRTQQEDSAVYLCASSLSGTGPNYGYTFGSGTRLTVV.